What follows describes a single T cell receptor (beta chain). Trimming removed 3 bases from V and 0 bases from J, with 9 bases in between. The V gene's germline CDR1 is MNHNS and CDR2 SASEGT. The length of the CDR3 is 15 residues. This entry belongs to a study of blood T cell repertoires in COVID-19. The method was immunoSEQ multiplex PCR; TCRdb's version includes in-frame clones alone and lacks a portion of them. The data contain fewer than 300,000 clones, around 86% of them singletons. The TCR sequence derives from a woman in her sixties with active or convalescent COVID-19. The chain has TRBV6-1 and TRBJ1-3; D call uncertain. The sample comprised peripheral blood. CDR3 DNA sequence: TGTGCCAGCAGTGACCGGGGTCGCTCTGGAAACACCATATATTTT. Protein product: CASSDRGRSGNTIYF.